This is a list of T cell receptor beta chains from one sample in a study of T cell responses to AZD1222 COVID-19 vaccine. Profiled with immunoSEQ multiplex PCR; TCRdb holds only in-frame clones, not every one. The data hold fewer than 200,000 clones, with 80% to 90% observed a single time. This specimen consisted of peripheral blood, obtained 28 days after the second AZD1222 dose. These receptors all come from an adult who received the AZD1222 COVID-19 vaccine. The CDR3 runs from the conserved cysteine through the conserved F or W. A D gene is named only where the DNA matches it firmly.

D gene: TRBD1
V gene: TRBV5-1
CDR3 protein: CASSMSRDSSYNEQFF

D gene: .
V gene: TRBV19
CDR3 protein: CASSTAGTLDTQYF

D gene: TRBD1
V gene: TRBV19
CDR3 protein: CASSRDREGYEQYF

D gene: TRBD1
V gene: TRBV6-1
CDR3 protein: CASSENLGRGRETF

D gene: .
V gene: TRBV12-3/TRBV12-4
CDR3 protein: CASSRPLSYEQYF

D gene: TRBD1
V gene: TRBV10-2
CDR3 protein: CATSPTGAGWYGYTF

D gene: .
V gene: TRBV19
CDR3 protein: CASSKVARNYNEQFF

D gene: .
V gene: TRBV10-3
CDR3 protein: CAISDGGLSNQPQHF

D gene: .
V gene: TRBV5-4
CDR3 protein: CASSLSAGTSYEQYF

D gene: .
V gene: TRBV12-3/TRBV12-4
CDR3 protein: CASSRPSSDGYTF

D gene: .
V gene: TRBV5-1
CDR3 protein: CASSSTTANTEAFF

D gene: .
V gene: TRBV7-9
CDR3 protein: CASSPETDTQYF

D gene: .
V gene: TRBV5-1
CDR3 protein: CASSLGTNNYGYTF

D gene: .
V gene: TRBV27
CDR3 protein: CASSLPGGSLHF

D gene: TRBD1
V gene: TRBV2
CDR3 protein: CASRAGQGLNNEQFF

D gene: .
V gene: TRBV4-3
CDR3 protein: CASSQDGPGRNSPLHF

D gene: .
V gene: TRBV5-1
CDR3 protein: CASSSAGNTEAFF

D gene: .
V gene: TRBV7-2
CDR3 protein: CASSSQKELHEKLFF

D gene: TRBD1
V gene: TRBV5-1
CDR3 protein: CASSSPDRGYEQYF

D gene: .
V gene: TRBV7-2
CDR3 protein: CASSLAVLGQPQHF

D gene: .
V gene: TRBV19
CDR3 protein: CASSMRQNNEKLFF

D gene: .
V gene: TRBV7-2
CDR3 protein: CASSTRTAPETQYF

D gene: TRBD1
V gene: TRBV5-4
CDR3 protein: CASSLGQGAFYGYTF

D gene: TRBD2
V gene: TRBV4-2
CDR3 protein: CASSPAGTSSYNEQFF

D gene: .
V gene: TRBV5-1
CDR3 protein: CASSASTDTQYF

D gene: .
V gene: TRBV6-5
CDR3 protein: CASRIPAGFGYTF

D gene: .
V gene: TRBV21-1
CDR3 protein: CASPLAYNEQFF

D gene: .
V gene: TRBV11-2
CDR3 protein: CASSRTQSSYEQYF

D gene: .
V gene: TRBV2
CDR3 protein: CAIGGLRTYNEQFF

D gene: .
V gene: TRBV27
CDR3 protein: CASSLAAAYEQYF

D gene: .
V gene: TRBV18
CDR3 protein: CASSPPFGGGPEAFF

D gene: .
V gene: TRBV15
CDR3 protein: CATERGDTQYF